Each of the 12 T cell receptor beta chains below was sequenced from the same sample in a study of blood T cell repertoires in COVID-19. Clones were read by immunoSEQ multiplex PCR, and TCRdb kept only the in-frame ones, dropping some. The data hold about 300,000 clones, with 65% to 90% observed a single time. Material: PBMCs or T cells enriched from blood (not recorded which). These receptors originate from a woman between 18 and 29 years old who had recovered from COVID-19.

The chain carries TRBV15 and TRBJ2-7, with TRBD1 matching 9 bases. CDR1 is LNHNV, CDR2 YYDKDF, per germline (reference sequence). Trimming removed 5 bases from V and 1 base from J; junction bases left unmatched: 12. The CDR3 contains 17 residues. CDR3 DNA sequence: TGTGCCACCAGCCATATAAAGCGACAGGGGGGATCCTACGAGCAGTACTTC. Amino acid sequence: CATSHIKRQGGSYEQYF. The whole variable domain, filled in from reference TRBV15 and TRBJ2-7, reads DAMVIQNPRYQVTQFGKPVTLSCSQTLNHNVMYWYQQKSSQAPKLLFHYYDKDFNNEADTPDNFQSRRPNTSFCFLDIRSPGLGDTAMYLCATSHIKRQGGSYEQYFGPGTRLTVT.

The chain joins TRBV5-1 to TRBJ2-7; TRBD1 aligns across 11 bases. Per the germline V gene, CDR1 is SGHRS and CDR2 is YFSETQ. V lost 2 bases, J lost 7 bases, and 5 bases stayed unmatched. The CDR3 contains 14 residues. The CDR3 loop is CASSFGQGAWEQYF. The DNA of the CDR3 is TGCGCCAGCAGCTTTGGACAGGGGGCCTGGGAGCAGTACTTC. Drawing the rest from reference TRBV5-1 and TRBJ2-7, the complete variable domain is KAGVTQTPRYLIKTRGQQVTLSCSPISGHRSVSWYQQTPGQGLQFLFEYFSETQRNKGNFPGRFSGRQFSNSRSEMNVSTLELGDSALYLCASSFGQGAWEQYFGPGTRLTVT.

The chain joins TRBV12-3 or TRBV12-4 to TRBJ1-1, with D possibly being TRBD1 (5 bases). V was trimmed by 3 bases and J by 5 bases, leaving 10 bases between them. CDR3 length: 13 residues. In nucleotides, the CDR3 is TGTGCCAGCAGTTTTGGGGGGGGGACTGAAGCTTTCTTT. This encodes CASSFGGGTEAFF.

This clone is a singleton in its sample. CDR3 sequence: CASSPRYRDNQPQHF. CDR3 nucleotide sequence: TGTGCCAGCAGCCCTAGGTACCGGGATAATCAGCCCCAGCATTTT. This sequence joins TRBV3-1 (or the pseudogene TRBV3-2) and TRBJ1-5; D not resolved. The V and J ends lost 4 bases and 4 bases respectively, with 14 bases between them. The CDR3 sequence is 15 residues long. CDR1 and CDR2 (germline): LGHDT, YNNKEL (reference sequence).

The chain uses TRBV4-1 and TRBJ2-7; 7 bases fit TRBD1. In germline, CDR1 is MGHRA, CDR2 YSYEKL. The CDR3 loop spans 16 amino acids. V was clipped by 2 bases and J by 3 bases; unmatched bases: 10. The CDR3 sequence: CASSQQQGKAYYEQYF. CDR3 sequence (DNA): TGCGCCAGCAGCCAACAACAGGGGAAGGCCTACTACGAGCAGTACTTC.

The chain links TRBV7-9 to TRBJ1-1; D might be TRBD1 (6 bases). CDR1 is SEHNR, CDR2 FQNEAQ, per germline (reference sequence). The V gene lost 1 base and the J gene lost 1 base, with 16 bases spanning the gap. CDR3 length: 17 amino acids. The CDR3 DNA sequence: TGTGCCAGCAGCTTAGGAGGCAGGGGCGCGGGGAACACTGAAGCTTTCTTT. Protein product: CASSLGGRGAGNTEAFF.

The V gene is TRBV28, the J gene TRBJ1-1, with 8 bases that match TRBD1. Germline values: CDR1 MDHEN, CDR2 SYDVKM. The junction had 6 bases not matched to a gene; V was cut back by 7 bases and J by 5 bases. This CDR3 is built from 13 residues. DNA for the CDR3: TGTGCCAGCAAACCAGGGGGCGTTACTGAAGCTTTCTTT. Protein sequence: CASKPGGVTEAFF. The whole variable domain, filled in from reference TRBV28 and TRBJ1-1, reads DVKVTQSSRYLVKRTGEKVFLECVQDMDHENMFWYRQDPGLGLRLIYFSYDVKMKEKGDIPEGYSVSREKKERFSLILESASTNQTSMYLCASKPGGVTEAFFGQGTRLTVV.

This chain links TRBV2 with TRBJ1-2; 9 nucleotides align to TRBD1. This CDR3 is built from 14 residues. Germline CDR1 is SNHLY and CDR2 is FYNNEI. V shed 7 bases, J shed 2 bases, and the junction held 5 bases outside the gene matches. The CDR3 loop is CASNQQGANYGYTF. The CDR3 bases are TGTGCCAGCAACCAACAGGGGGCGAACTATGGCTACACCTTC. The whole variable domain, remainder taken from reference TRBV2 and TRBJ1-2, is EPEVTQTPSHQVTQMGQEVILRCVPISNHLYFYWYRQILGQKVEFLVSFYNNEISEKSEIFDDQFSVERPDGSNFTLKIRSTKLEDSAMYFCASNQQGANYGYTFGSGTRLTVV.

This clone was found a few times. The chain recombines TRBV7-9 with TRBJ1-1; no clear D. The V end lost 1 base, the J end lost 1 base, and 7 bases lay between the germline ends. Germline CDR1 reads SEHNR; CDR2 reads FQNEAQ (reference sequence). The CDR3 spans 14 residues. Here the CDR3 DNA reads TGTGCCAGCAGCTTAGTCTTAGAGAACACTGAAGCTTTCTTT. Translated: CASSLVLENTEAFF. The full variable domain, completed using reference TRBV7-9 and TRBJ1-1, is DTGVSQNPRHKITKRGQNVTFRCDPISEHNRLYWYRQTLGQGPEFLTYFQNEAQLEKSRLLSDRFSAERPKGSFSTLEIQRTEQGDSAMYLCASSLVLENTEAFFGQGTRLTVV.

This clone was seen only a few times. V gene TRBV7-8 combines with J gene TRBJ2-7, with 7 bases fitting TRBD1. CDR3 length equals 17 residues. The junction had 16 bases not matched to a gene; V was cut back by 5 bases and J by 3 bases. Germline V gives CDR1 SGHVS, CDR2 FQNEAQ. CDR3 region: CASSLQKGGTVGYEQYF. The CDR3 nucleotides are TGTGCCAGCAGCCTCCAAAAGGGTGGGACAGTAGGCTACGAGCAGTACTTC.

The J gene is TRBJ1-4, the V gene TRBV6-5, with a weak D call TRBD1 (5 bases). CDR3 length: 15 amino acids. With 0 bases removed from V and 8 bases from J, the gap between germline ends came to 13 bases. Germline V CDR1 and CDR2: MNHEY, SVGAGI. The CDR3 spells CASSYSSGVGEKLFF. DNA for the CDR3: TGTGCCAGCAGTTACTCTTCGGGGGTCGGGGAAAAACTGTTTTTT.

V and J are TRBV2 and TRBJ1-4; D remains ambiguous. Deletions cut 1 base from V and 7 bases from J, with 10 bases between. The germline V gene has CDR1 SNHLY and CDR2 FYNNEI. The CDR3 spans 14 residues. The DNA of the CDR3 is TGTGCCAGCAGTGAAGAGGTTCTAGGTGAAAAACTGTTTTTT. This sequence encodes CASSEEVLGEKLFF.